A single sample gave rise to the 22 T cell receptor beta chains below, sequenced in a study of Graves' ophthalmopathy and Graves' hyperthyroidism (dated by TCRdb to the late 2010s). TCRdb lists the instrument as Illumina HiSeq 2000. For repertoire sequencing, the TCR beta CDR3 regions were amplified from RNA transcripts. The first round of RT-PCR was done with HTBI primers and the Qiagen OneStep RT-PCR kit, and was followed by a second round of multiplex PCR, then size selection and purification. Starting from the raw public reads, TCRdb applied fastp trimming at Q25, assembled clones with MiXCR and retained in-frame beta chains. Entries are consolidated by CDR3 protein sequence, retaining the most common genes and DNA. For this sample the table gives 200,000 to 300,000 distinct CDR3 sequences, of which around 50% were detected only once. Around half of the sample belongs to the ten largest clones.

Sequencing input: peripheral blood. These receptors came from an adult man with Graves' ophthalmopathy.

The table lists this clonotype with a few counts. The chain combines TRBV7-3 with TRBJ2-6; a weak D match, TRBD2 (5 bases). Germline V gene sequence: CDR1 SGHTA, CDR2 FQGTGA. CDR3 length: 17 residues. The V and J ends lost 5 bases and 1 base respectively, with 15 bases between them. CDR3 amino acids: CASSAEGLASGANVLTF. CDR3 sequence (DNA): TGTGCCAGCAGCGCCGAAGGACTGGCATCTGGGGCCAACGTCCTGACTTTC.

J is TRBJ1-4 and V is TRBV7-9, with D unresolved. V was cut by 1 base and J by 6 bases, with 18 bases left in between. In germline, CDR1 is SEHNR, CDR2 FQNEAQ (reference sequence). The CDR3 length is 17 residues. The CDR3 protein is CASSLEAGGGWYEKLFF. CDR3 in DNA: TGTGCCAGCAGCTTAGAGGCTGGTGGAGGGTGGTATGAAAAACTGTTTTTT.

The CDR3 region is CASSPNRENTEAFF. In DNA form, the CDR3 reads TGTGCCAGTAGCCCGAACAGGGAGAACACTGAAGCTTTCTTT. The chain employs TRBV19 and TRBJ1-1, with D tentatively TRBD1 (6 bases). This CDR3 contains 14 residues. Germline lookup yields CDR1 LNHDA and CDR2 SQIVND (reference sequence). Trimming took off 6 bases at V and 1 base at J, with 12 bases between the two ends.

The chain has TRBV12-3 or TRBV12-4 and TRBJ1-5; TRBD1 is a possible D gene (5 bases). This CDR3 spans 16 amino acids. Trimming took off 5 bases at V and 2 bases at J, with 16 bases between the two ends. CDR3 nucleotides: TGTGCCAGCAGTCATATCGGAGGGGACGGCAATCAGCCCCAGCATTTT. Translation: CASSHIGGDGNQPQHF.

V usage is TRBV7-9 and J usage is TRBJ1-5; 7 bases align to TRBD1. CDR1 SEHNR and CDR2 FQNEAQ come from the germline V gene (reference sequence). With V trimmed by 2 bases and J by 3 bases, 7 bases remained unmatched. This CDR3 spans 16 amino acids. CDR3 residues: CASSLTGTADNQPQHF. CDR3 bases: TGTGCCAGCAGCTTAACCGGGACAGCGGACAATCAGCCCCAGCATTTT.

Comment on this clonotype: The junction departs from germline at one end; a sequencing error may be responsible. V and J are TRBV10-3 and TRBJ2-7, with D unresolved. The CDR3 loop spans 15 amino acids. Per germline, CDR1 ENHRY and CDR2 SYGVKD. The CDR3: CASSQAQLSSYEQYF. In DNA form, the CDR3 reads TGTGCCAGCAGTCAGGCCCAATTGTCGTCCTACGAGCAGTACTTC.

The chain's CDR3 is CASSLSGGASEQYF. CDR3 in DNA: TGTGCCAGCAGCTTGTCCGGGGGGGCCAGCGAGCAGTACTTC. This sequence joins TRBV11-2 and TRBJ2-7; 8 nucleotides line up with TRBD2. The CDR3 is made up of 14 amino acids. The germline V gene has CDR1 SGHAT and CDR2 FQNNGV. V lost 3 bases and J lost 6; bases outside the gene matches: 7.

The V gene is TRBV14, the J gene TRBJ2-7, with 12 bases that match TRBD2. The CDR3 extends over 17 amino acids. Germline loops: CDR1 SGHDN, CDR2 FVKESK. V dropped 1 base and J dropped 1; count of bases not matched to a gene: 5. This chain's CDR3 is CASSQGFGLAGSYEQYF. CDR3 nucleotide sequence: TGTGCCAGCAGCCAAGGCTTCGGACTAGCGGGATCCTACGAGCAGTACTTC.

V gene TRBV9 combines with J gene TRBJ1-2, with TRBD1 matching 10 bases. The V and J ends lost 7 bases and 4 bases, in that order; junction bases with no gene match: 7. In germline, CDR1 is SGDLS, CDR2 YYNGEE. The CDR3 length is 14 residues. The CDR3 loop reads CASSPGQGTYGYTF. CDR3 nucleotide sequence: TGTGCCAGCTCACCGGGACAGGGGACCTATGGCTACACCTTC.

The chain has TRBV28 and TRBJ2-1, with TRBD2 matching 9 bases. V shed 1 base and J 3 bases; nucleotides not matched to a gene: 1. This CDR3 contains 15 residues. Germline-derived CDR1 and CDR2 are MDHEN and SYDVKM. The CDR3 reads CASSLSAGGYNEQFF. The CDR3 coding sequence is TGTGCCAGCAGTTTATCAGCGGGGGGCTACAATGAGCAGTTCTTC.

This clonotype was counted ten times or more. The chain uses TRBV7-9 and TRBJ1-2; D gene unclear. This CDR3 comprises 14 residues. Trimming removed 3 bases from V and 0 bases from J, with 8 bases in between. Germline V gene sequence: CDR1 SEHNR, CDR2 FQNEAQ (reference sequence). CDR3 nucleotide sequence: TGTGCCAGCAGCTTGACGGCAGCTAACTATGGCTACACCTTC. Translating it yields CASSLTAANYGYTF.

The CDR3 protein is CASVPGVGKEKLFF. The CDR3 region has the DNA TGTGCCAGCGTCCCAGGGGTGGGAAAGGAAAAACTGTTTTTT. This chain joins TRBV7-9 and TRBJ1-4; maybe TRBD1 (6 bases). The V gene lost 8 bases and the J gene lost 8 bases, with 18 bases spanning the gap. CDR3 length: 14 residues. Germline V CDR1 and CDR2: SEHNR, FQNEAQ (reference sequence).

For the CDR3, the DNA is TGTGCCAGCAGCTTAGCGAAGGGCAACTACGAGCAGTACTTC. Protein sequence: CASSLAKGNYEQYF. The genes are TRBV7-9 and TRBJ2-7; D is uncertain. Germline values: CDR1 SEHNR, CDR2 FQNEAQ (reference sequence). The CDR3 is 14 residues long. V was trimmed by 0 bases and J by 3 bases, leaving 9 bases between them.

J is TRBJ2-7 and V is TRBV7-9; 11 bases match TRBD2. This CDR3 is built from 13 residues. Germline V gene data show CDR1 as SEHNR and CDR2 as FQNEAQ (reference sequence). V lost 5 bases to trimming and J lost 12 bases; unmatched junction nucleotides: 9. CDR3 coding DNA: TGTGCCAGCAGCCCGGGACTAGCGGCCCCCTTGTACTTC. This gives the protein CASSPGLAAPLYF.

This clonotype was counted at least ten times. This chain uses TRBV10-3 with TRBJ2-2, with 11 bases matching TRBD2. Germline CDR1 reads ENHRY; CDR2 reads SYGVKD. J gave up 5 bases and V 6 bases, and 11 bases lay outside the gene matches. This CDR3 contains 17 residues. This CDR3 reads CAISLLTSGSGTGELFF. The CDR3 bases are TGTGCCATCAGCCTGCTAACTAGCGGGAGTGGTACCGGGGAGCTGTTTTTT.

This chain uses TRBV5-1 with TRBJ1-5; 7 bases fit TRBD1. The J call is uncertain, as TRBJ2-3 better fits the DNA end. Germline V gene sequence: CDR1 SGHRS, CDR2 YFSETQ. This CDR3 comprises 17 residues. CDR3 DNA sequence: TGCGCCAGCAGCTTGGCCTTCAGGGGGTCGACCACAGATACGCAGTATTTT. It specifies CASSLAFRGSTTDTQYF.

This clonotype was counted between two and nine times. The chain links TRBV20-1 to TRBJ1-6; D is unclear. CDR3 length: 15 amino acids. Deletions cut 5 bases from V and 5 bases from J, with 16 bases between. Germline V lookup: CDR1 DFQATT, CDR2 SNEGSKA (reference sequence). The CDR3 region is CSASPTDLNNSPLHF. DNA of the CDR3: TGCAGTGCTTCCCCGACTGACCTTAATAATTCACCCCTCCACTTT.

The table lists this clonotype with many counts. The CDR3 DNA reads TGCAGCGTTCGATACAACACTGAAGCTTTCTTT. The encoded protein is CSVRYNTEAFF. The chain joins TRBV29-1 to TRBJ1-1, with no clear D. This CDR3 has 11 amino acids. The V end lost 5 bases, the J end lost 2 bases, and 6 bases lay between the germline ends. Germline CDR1 reads SQVTM; CDR2 reads ANQGSEA.

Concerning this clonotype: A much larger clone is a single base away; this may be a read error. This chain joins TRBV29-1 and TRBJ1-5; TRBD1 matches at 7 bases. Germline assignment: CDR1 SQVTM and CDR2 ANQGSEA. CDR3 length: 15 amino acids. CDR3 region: CSVGQGGNSNRPQHF. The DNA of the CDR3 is TGCAGCGTTGGGCAGGGGGGCAATAGCAATCGGCCCCAGCATTTT.

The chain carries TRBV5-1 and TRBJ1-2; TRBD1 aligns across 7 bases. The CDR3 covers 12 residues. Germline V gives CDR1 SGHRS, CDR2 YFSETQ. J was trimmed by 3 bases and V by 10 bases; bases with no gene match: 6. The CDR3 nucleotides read TGCGCCCCCAGGGGGGTTGACTATGGCTACACCTTC. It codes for CAPRGVDYGYTF. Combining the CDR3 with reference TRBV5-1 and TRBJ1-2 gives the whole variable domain KAGVTQTPRYLIKTRGQQVTLSCSPISGHRSVSWYQQTPGQGLQFLFEYFSETQRNKGNFPGRFSGRQFSNSRSEMNVSTLELGDSALYLCAPRGVDYGYTFGSGTRLTVV.

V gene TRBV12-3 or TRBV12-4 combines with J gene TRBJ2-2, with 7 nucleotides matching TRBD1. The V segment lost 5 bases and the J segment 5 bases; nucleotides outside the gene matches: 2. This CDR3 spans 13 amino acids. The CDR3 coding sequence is TGTGCCAGCAGTGACAGGGTAACCGGGGAGCTGTTTTTT. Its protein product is CASSDRVTGELFF.

CDR3: CASSLDRNSNQPQHF. The CDR3 region has the DNA TGTGCCAGCAGCTTAGACCGGAATAGCAATCAGCCCCAGCATTTT. The V and J genes are TRBV7-2 and TRBJ1-5, with no clear D. Germline V gene data show CDR1 as SGHTA and CDR2 as FQGNSA. V was cut by 1 base and J by 0 bases, with 7 bases left in between. The CDR3 totals 15 residues.